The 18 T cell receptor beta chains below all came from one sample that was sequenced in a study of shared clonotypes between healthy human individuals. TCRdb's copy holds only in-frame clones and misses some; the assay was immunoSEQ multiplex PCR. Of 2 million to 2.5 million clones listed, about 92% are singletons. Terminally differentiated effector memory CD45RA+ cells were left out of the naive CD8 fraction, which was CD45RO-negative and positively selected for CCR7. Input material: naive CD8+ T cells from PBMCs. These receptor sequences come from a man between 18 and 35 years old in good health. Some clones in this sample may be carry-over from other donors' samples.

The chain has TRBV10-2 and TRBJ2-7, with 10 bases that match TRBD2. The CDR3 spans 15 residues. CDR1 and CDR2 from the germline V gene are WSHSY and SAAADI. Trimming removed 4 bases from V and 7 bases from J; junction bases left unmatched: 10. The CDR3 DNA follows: TGCGCCAGCAGTGTCGGAAGCGGGAGGGCCCGAGAGCAGTACTTC. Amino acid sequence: CASSVGSGRAREQYF.

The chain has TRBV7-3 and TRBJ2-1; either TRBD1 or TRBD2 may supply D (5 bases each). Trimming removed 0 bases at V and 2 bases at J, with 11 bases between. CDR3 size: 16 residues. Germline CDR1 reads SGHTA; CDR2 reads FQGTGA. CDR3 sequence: CASSLTQGVTYNEQFF. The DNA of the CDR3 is TGTGCCAGCAGCTTAACTCAGGGAGTAACCTACAATGAGCAGTTCTTC.

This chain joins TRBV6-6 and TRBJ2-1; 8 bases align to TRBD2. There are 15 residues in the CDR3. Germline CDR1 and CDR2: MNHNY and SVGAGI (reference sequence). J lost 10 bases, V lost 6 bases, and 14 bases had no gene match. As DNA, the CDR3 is TGTGCCAGCAGCTCGTCGCGGGGGGAATCGGGAGAGCAGTTCTTC. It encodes CASSSSRGESGEQFF.

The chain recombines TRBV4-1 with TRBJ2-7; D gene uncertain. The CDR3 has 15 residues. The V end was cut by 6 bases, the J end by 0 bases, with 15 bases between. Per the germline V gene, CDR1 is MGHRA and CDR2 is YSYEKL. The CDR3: CASRDTTKSSYEQYF. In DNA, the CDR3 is TGCGCCAGCAGAGATACAACTAAGAGCTCCTACGAGCAGTACTTC.

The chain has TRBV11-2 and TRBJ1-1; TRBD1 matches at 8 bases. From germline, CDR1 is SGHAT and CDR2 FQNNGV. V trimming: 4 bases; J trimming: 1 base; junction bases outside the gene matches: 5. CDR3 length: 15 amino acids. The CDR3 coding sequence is TGTGCCAGCAGCTCAAGACAGGGGACGAACACTGAAGCTTTCTTT. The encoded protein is CASSSRQGTNTEAFF.

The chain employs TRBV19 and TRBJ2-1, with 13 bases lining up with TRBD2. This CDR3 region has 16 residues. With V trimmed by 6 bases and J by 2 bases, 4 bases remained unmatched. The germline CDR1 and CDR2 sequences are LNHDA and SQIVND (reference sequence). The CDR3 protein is CASSQGLAGTYNEQFF. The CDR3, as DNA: TGTGCCAGTAGCCAGGGACTAGCGGGAACCTACAATGAGCAGTTCTTC.

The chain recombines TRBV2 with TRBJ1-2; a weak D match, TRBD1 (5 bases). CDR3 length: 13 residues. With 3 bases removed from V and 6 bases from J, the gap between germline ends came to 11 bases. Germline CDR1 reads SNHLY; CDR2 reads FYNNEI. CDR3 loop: CASSDRTLDGYTF. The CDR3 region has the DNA TGTGCCAGCAGTGACAGGACACTTGATGGCTACACCTTC.

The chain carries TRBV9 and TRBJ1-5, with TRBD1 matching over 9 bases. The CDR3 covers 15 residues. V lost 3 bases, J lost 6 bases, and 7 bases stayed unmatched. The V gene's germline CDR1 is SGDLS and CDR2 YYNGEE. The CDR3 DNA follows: TGTGCCAGCAGCGATGGACAGGGGATCGGTCAGCCCCAGCATTTT. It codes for CASSDGQGIGQPQHF.

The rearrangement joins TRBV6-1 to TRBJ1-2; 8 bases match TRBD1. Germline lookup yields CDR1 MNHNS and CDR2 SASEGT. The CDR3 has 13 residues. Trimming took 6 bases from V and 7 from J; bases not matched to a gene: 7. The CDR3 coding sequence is TGTGCCAGCAGGGATGGGACAGGCGGTGGCTACACCTTC. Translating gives CASRDGTGGGYTF.

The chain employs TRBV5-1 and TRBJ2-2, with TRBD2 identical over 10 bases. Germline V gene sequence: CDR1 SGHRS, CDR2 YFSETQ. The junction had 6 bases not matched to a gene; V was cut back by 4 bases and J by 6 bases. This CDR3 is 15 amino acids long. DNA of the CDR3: TGCGCCAGCAGCCCTGGACTAGCGGTGGCCGGGGAGCTGTTTTTT. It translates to CASSPGLAVAGELFF. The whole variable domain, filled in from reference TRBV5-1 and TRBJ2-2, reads KAGVTQTPRYLIKTRGQQVTLSCSPISGHRSVSWYQQTPGQGLQFLFEYFSETQRNKGNFPGRFSGRQFSNSRSEMNVSTLELGDSALYLCASSPGLAVAGELFFGEGSRLTVL.

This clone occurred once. The DNA for the CDR3 is TGTGCCACGGAAGGACAGGACGGAAATTCACCCCTCCACTTT. Protein product: CATEGQDGNSPLHF. J is TRBJ1-6 and V is TRBV2; 7 nucleotides agree with TRBD1. Germline V gene lookup returns CDR1 SNHLY and CDR2 FYNNEI. The J segment lost 7 bases and the V segment lost 10 bases, leaving 10 bases of the junction unmatched. This CDR3 has 14 residues.

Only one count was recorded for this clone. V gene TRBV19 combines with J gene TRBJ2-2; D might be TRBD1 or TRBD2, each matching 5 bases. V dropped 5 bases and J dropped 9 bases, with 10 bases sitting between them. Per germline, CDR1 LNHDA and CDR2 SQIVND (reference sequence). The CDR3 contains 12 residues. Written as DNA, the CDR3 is TGTGCCAGTAGTCGACGGGGCCGGGAGCTGTTTTTT. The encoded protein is CASSRRGRELFF.

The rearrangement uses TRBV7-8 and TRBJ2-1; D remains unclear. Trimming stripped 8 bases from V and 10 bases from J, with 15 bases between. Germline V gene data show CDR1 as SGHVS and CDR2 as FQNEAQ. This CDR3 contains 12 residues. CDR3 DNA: TGTGCCAGCCGTTTAGTCGAGGAGGAGCAGTTCTTC. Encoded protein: CASRLVEEEQFF.

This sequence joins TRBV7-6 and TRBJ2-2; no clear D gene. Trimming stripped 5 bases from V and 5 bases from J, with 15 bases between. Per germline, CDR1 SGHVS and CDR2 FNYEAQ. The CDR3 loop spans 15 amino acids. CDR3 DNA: TGTGCCAGCAGCCTCGGGCTCGGGCAAACCGGGGAGCTGTTTTTT. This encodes CASSLGLGQTGELFF.

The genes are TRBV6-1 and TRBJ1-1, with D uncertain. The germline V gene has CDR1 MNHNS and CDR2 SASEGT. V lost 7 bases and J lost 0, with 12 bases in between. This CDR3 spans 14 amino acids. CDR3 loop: CASNRHPMNTEAFF. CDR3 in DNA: TGTGCCAGCAATCGACACCCCATGAACACTGAAGCTTTCTTT.

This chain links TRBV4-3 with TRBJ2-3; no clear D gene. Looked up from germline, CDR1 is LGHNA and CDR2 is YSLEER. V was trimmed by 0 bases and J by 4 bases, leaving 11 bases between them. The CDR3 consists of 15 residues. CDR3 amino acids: CASSQDSNVPDTQYF. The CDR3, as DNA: TGCGCCAGCAGCCAAGACAGTAATGTCCCAGATACGCAGTATTTT.

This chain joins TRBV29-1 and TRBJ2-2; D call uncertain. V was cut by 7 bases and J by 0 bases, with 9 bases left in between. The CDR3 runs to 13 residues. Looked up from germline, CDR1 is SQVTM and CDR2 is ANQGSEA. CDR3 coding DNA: TGCAGCGGGAGTGCCCCGAACACCGGGGAGCTGTTTTTT. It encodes CSGSAPNTGELFF.

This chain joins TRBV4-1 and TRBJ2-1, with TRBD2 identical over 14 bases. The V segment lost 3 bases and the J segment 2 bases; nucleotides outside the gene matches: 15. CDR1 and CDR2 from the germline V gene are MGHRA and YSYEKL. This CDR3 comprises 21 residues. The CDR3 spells CASSQVPPGLAGAGPYNEQFF. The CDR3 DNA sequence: TGCGCCAGCAGCCAGGTTCCGCCGGGACTAGCGGGAGCGGGACCCTACAATGAGCAGTTCTTC.